The clone carrying this TCR beta chain showed up many times. Its antigen is not identified. Trimming took off 6 bases at V and 0 bases at J, with 7 bases between the two ends. Germline V gene sequence: CDR1 KGHDR, CDR2 SFDVKD. The CDR3 runs to 13 residues. Stable hyperthyroidism denotes an absence of ophthalmopathy throughout 18 months of follow-up. Hyperthyroidism was new, under 2 months, in patients aged 18 to 65. These data originate in a study of Graves' ophthalmopathy and Graves' hyperthyroidism. Study-wide points: Sensitivity reached 87.88% and specificity over 65% for a 13-signature model separating ophthalmopathy from stable hyperthyroidism. Among expanded thyroid clonotypes above 0.001 frequency, most also occurred in blood.

Amplification targeted the TCR beta CDR3 regions, with RNA transcripts as the source material. The first-round RT-PCR employed HTBI primers together with the Qiagen OneStep RT-PCR kit. A multiplex PCR was then performed as the second round. TCRdb fed the multiplex PCR reads into MiXCR, producing one record per CDR3 protein. Of more than 300,000 distinct CDR3 sequences in the sample, over 15% were seen once. The sequence was collected from a woman aged 18 to 35 with stable Graves' hyperthyroidism. Source material: peripheral blood. The rearrangement links TRBV24-1 to TRBJ1-2; D unresolved. The CDR3 sequence: CATSREANYGYTF. CDR3 in DNA: TGTGCCACCAGTCGTGAAGCTAACTATGGCTACACCTTC.